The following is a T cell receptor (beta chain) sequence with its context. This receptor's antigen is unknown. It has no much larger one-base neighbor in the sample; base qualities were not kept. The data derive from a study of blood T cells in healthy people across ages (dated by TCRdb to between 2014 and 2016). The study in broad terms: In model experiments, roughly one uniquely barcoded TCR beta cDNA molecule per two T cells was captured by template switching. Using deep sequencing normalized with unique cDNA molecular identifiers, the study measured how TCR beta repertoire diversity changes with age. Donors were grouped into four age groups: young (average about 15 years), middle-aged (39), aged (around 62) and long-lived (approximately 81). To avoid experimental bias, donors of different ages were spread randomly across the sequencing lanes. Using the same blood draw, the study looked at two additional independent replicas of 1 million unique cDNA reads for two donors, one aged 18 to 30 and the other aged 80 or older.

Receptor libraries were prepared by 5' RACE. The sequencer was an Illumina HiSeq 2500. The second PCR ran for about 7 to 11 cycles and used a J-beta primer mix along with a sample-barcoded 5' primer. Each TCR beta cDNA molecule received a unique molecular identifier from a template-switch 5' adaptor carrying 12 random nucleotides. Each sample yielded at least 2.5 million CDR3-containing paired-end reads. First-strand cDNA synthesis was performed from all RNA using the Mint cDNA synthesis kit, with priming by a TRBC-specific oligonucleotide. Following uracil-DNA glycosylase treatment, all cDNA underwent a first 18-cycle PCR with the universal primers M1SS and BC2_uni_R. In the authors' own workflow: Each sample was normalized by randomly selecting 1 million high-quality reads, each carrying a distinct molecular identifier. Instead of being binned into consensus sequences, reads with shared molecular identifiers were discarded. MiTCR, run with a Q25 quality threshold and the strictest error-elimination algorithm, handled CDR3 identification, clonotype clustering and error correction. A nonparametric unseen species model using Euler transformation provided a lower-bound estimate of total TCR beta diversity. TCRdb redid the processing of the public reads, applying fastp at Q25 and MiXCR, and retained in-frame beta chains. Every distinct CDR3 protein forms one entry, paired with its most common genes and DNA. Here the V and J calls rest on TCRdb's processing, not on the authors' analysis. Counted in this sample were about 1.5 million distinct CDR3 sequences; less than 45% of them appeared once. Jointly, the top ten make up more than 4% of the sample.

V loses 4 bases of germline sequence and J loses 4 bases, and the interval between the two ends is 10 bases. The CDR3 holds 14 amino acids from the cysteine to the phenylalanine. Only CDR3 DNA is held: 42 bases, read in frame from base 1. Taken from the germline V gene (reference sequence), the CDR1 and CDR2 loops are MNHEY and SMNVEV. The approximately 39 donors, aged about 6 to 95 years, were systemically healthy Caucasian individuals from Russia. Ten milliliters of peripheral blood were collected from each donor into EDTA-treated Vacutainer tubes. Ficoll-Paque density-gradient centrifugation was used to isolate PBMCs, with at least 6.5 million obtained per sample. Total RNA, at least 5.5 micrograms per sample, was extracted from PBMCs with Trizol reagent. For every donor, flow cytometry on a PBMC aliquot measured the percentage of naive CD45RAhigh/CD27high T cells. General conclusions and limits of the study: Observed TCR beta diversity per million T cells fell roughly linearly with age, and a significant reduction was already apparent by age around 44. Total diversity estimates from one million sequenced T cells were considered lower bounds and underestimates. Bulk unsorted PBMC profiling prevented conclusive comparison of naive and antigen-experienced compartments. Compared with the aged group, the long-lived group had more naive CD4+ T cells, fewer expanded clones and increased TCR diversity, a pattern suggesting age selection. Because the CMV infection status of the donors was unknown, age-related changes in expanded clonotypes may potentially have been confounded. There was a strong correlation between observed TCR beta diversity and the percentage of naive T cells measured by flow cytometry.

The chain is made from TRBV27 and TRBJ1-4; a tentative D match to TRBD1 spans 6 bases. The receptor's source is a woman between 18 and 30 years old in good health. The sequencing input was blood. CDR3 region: CASSSGDFNEKLFF. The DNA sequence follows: TGTGCCAGCAGTTCAGGGGACTTTAATGAAAAACTGTTTTTT.